This note documents a single T cell receptor beta chain sequence. What it binds is not known. Other nucleotide sequences in the sample specify the same CDR3. PCR primers comprised 60 Vbeta and 13 Jbeta primers. The authors' processing: Approximately 11 million of 80 million to 85 million unique TCR beta chains were shared, per a later count. Produced via immunoSEQ multiplex PCR; TCRdb's table is partial and in-frame only. The DNA gave D and trimming, while V, J and clone size come from that table. The table shows over 150,000 clones, with 71% occurring only once. The record originates from a study of cytomegalovirus exposure and HLA in healthy donors. Study-level information: Early released data comprised 75 million to 100 million unique TCRs from HLA-typed donors. Overall study results and limits: In an earlier analysis, about 87% or about 30%: the productive usage of most TCR beta V segments. Across donors, most TCRs were seen rarely, yet some public ones were widespread.

Trimming took 2 bases from V and 3 from J, leaving 5 bases between them. Per germline, CDR1 SGHTA and CDR2 FQGTGA. The CDR3 runs 13 residues. The chain is built from TRBV7-3 and TRBJ2-1; D not resolved. The sequence was collected from a woman aged 30 to 39 in good health and CMV-seronegative. Sequenced input: PBMCs. CDR3 nucleotide sequence: TGTGCCAGCAGCTTAGGCCTCTACAATGAGCAGTTCTTC. Its translation is CASSLGLYNEQFF.